These 27 T cell receptor beta chains share one sample of origin, sequenced in a study of metastatic and nonmetastatic thyroid tumors. TCRdb re-called clones from the PCR reads using MiXCR. Of tens of thousands of clones listed, 16% are singletons. All patients were untreated before thyroid surgery. The sample comprised blood. The receptors derive from a female donor with papillary thyroid cancer or a benign thyroid nodule (not recorded which). Some clones in this sample may be carry-over from other donors' samples.

Ten or more counts support this clone. The CDR3 nucleotides are TGTGCCAGCAGTTATCAGGGGTTTGGCTACACCTTC. It translates to CASSYQGFGYTF. The J gene is TRBJ1-2, the V gene TRBV5-8, with D possibly being TRBD1 (6 bases). The CDR3 runs 12 residues. V shed 5 bases and J shed 7 bases, with 12 bases lying between them. Germline CDR1 SGHTS, CDR2 YDEGEE.

This clone showed up many times. The chain recombines TRBV20-1 with TRBJ1-2; TRBD1 aligns across 7 bases. The CDR3 is 15 amino acids. Germline CDR1 DFQATT, CDR2 SNEGSKA (reference sequence). The junction had 8 bases not matched to a gene; V was cut back by 0 bases and J by 4 bases. The CDR3 nucleotides are TGCAGTGCTAGAGATATCGGACAGGATTTCTATGGCTACACCTTC. Translated, it gives CSARDIGQDFYGYTF.

The sample holds many counts of this clone. CDR3 in amino acids: CASSLGGSGTGFSGYTF. CDR3 nucleotides: TGCGCCAGCAGCTTGGGGGGCTCCGGGACAGGGTTCAGTGGCTACACCTTC. V usage is TRBV5-1 and J usage is TRBJ1-2; 9 nucleotides agree with TRBD1. The CDR3 sequence is 17 residues long. The germline CDR1 and CDR2 sequences are SGHRS and YFSETQ. The V and J ends lost 0 bases and 7 bases, in that order; junction bases with no gene match: 13.

This clone occurred many times. The rearrangement links TRBV20-1 to TRBJ1-2; D is unclear. V was cut by 1 base and J by 6 bases, with 15 bases left in between. This CDR3 spans 14 amino acids. Germline lookup yields CDR1 DFQATT and CDR2 SNEGSKA (reference sequence). This chain's CDR3 is CSARATSYSNGYTF. CDR3 DNA sequence: TGCAGTGCTAGAGCCACTTCATATTCGAATGGCTACACCTTC.

In its sample, this clone was seen a few times. Germline is not matched at one junction end, which may reflect a read error. The rearrangement joins TRBV19 to TRBJ1-2, with TRBD1 matching 9 bases. CDR3 size: 14 residues. CDR1 is LNHDA and CDR2 is SQIVND in the germline V gene (reference sequence). The CDR3 spells CASSTLGQGSGYNF. The CDR3, as DNA: TGTGCCAGTAGTACATTAGGACAGGGGTCGGGCTACAACTTC.

Judged by abundance, this clone is medium-sized. This rearrangement joins TRBV11-2 to TRBJ2-2; 9 bases are a match to TRBD2. The CDR3 is 16 amino acids. Germline V gene data show CDR1 as SGHAT and CDR2 as FQNNGV. Trimming took 4 bases from V and 0 from J; bases not matched to a gene: 3. The CDR3 DNA is TGTGCCAGCAGCTCCCCTAGCGGGACGAACACCGGGGAGCTGTTTTTT. Its protein is CASSSPSGTNTGELFF.

Ten or more counts support this clone. The chain is built from TRBV9 and TRBJ1-2; D remains unclear. The CDR3 is 15 amino acids. The V gene lost 3 bases and the J gene lost 0 bases, with 12 bases spanning the gap. Germline V gene data show CDR1 as SGDLS and CDR2 as YYNGEE. DNA of the CDR3: TGTGCCAGCAGCGGGACCGACGGATCTAACTATGGCTACACCTTC. Its translation is CASSGTDGSNYGYTF. The variable domain in full, completed from reference TRBV9 and TRBJ1-2, reads DSGVTQTPKHLITATGQRVTLRCSPRSGDLSVYWYQQSLDQGLQFLIQYYNGEERAKGNILERFSAQQFPDLHSELNLSSLELGDSALYFCASSGTDGSNYGYTFGSGTRLTVV.

This clone was counted many times. The chain is built from TRBV28 and TRBJ1-1; D might be TRBD1 (6 bases). Germline V lookup: CDR1 MDHEN, CDR2 SYDVKM. Trimming stripped 1 base from V and 3 bases from J, with 12 bases between. The CDR3 spans 15 residues. The CDR3 here is CASSLLGGRDTEAFF. The CDR3 nucleotides are TGTGCCAGCAGTTTATTGGGGGGGCGGGACACTGAAGCTTTCTTT.

This clone showed up many times. The rearrangement joins TRBV2 to TRBJ2-5; the match to TRBD2 covers 11 bases. Germline CDR1 is SNHLY and CDR2 is FYNNEI. The CDR3 runs to 12 residues. The J segment lost 3 bases and the V segment lost 10 bases, leaving 1 base of the junction unmatched. CDR3 DNA: TGTGCCACGGGACTAGCGGAAGAGACCCAGTACTTC. Protein: CATGLAEETQYF.

In this sample, this clone turned up a few times. The chain has TRBV5-1 and TRBJ2-2; 10 nucleotides match TRBD2. J lost 7 bases, V lost 3 bases, and 6 bases had no gene match. This CDR3 is built from 15 residues. CDR1 and CDR2 from the germline V gene are SGHRS and YFSETQ. CDR3 in amino acids: CASSSSGGISGELFF. CDR3 DNA sequence: TGCGCCAGCAGCTCTAGCGGGGGTATTAGCGGGGAGCTGTTTTTT.

The rearrangement links TRBV5-1 to TRBJ2-7; tentative D call: TRBD1 (6 bases). V shed 0 bases and J shed 2 bases, with 15 bases lying between them. Germline assignment: CDR1 SGHRS and CDR2 YFSETQ. CDR3 size: 16 residues. Here the CDR3 reads CASSLAGRTDAYEQYF. Here the CDR3 DNA reads TGCGCCAGCAGCTTGGCGGGACGGACAGATGCCTACGAGCAGTACTTC.

Many counts were recorded for this clone. This chain joins TRBV6-1 and TRBJ2-2; TRBD1 agrees at 9 bases. Trimming took 2 bases from V and 4 from J; bases not matched to a gene: 5. Germline V gene sequence: CDR1 MNHNS, CDR2 SASEGT. CDR3 length: 16 residues. The CDR3 DNA reads as TGTGCCAGCAGTGAACAGAGGGGACAGGGCACCGGGGAGCTGTTTTTT. Translating gives CASSEQRGQGTGELFF.

The sample holds many counts of this clone. The chain carries TRBV11-2 and TRBJ1-3; D possibly corresponds to TRBD1 (5 bases). V dropped 0 bases and J dropped 2 bases, with 11 bases sitting between them. The germline V gene encodes CDR1 SGHAT and CDR2 FQNNGV. The CDR3 runs 16 residues. CDR3 DNA: TGTGCCAGCAGCTTAGACACGGGACCTACTGGAAACACCATATATTTT. It encodes CASSLDTGPTGNTIYF.

The sample holds a few counts of this clone. A much larger clonotype is one base distant, so this may be a read error. V is TRBV20-1 and J is TRBJ1-5, with D possibly being TRBD1 (6 bases). Germline-derived CDR1 and CDR2 are DFQATT and SNEGSKA (reference sequence). The CDR3 covers 14 residues. The V end lost 3 bases, the J end lost 6 bases, and 15 bases lay between the germline ends. The CDR3 bases are TGCAGTGCTAGGGGGGGCAGGTTGGGTCAGCCCCAGCATTTT. It is translated as CSARGGRLGQPQHF.

This clone was seen repeatedly, ten times or more. This chain uses TRBV4-1 with TRBJ1-5; possible D gene TRBD1, 5 bases. V was clipped by 0 bases and J by 13 bases, with 13 bases between them. The germline gives CDR1 MGHRA, CDR2 YSYEKL. The CDR3 consists of 13 residues. The CDR3 nucleotides are TGCGCCAGCAGCCAAGATCTGGGGACGGCACAGCATTTT. Amino acids: CASSQDLGTAQHF.

This clone was counted at least ten times. The rearrangement links TRBV13 to TRBJ2-2; 7 bases map to TRBD1. The germline CDR1 and CDR2 sequences are PRHDT and FYEKMQ (reference sequence). The CDR3 has 15 residues. Unmatched junction bases numbered 6, after V lost 7 bases and J lost 1 base. The CDR3 here is CASTTRTGNTGELFF. CDR3 DNA sequence: TGTGCCAGCACCACTCGGACAGGGAACACCGGGGAGCTGTTTTTT.

This clone occurred many times. This rearrangement joins TRBV11-2 to TRBJ1-1; 9 bases agree with TRBD1. Germline-derived CDR1 and CDR2 are SGHAT and FQNNGV. This CDR3 is 14 amino acids long. Trimming removed 5 bases from V and 5 bases from J; junction bases left unmatched: 6. CDR3 sequence (DNA): TGTGCCAGCAGCCCGGGACAGGGAGGGACTGAAGCTTTCTTT. Translation gives CASSPGQGGTEAFF. Together with reference TRBV11-2 and TRBJ1-1, the CDR3 gives the full variable domain: EAGVAQSPRYKIIEKRQSVAFWCNPISGHATLYWYQQILGQGPKLLIQFQNNGVVDDSQLPKDRFSAERLKGVDSTLKIQPAKLEDSAVYLCASSPGQGGTEAFFGQGTRLTVV.

The sample holds many counts of this clone. The chain couples TRBV15 to TRBJ1-1; no reliable D call. Germline CDR1 and CDR2: LNHNV and YYDKDF (reference sequence). V was trimmed by 1 base and J by 1 base, leaving 10 bases between them. The CDR3 has 15 residues. The CDR3 DNA reads as TGTGCCACCAGCAGAGGAGGGCAGAAGAACACTGAAGCTTTCTTT. Protein sequence: CATSRGGQKNTEAFF.

This clone was seen ten or more times. CDR3: CATSRGGVIRGRSYEQYF. The DNA for the CDR3 is TGTGCCACCAGCAGAGGCGGGGTAATAAGGGGGCGCTCCTACGAGCAGTACTTC. The rearrangement links TRBV15 to TRBJ2-7, with D maybe TRBD1 (7 bases). The CDR3 spans 18 residues. CDR1 and CDR2 (germline): LNHNV, YYDKDF (reference sequence). The V and J ends lost 1 base and 0 bases respectively, with 19 bases between them.

This clone was recorded at least ten times. The V and J genes are TRBV24-1 and TRBJ2-1, with 9 bases fitting TRBD2. Looked up from germline, CDR1 is KGHDR and CDR2 is SFDVKD. The junction had 10 bases not matched to a gene; V was cut back by 9 bases and J by 5 bases. The CDR3 totals 15 residues. The CDR3 spells CATDTPGLANNEQFF. The DNA for the CDR3 is TGTGCCACCGATACCCCGGGACTAGCAAACAATGAGCAGTTCTTC.

This clone came up many times. The chain employs TRBV6-1 and TRBJ1-5; TRBD1 matches 8 bases. Germline CDR1 and CDR2: MNHNS and SASEGT. J lost 6 bases, V lost 7 bases, and 11 bases had no gene match. The CDR3 contains 15 residues. CDR3 in DNA: TGTGCCAGCAACGCTGACAGGGGACGGGGTCAGCCCCAGCATTTT. It encodes CASNADRGRGQPQHF.

This clone has ten or more counts. V and J are TRBV25-1 and TRBJ2-5, with TRBD2 matching over 7 bases. The CDR3 is 16 amino acids. CDR1 MGHDK and CDR2 SYGVNS come from the germline V gene. V lost 3 bases, J lost 6 bases, and 13 bases stayed unmatched. The CDR3 DNA follows: TGTGCCAGCAGTGACGACCTAGCGGAGTGGGGGAAGACCCAGTACTTC. The encoded protein is CASSDDLAEWGKTQYF.

Sample share makes this clone medium-sized. CDR3 residues: CASSYSTSGSTGELFF. Written as DNA, the CDR3 is TGTGCCAGCAGTTACTCGACTAGCGGGAGCACCGGGGAGCTGTTTTTT. V usage is TRBV6-6 and J usage is TRBJ2-2; TRBD2 aligns across 12 bases. Germline V CDR1 and CDR2: MNHNY, SVGAGI (reference sequence). V shed 0 bases, J shed 4 bases, and the junction held 0 bases outside the gene matches. The CDR3 totals 16 residues.

This clone counts as medium-sized. The chain uses TRBV20-1 and TRBJ2-7; D call uncertain. The CDR3 sequence is 15 residues long. CDR1 is DFQATT, CDR2 SNEGSKA, per germline (reference sequence). Trimming cost V 4 bases and J 2 bases, with 18 bases left between them. CDR3 sequence (DNA): TGCAGTGCTACCACTGGTGAAGGTTTCGCCTACGAGCAGTACTTC. Translated: CSATTGEGFAYEQYF.

This clone was seen more than once but under ten times. Sequence at one end of the junction differs from germline and may be a read error. The chain has TRBV28 and TRBJ2-7; TRBD2 agrees at 14 bases. Germline CDR1 and CDR2: MDHEN and SYDVKM. The CDR3 extends over 15 amino acids. CDR3: CASSSRTSGRYERHF. The CDR3 DNA sequence: TGTGCCAGCAGTTCCCGGACTAGCGGGAGGTACGAGCGGCACTTC.

In its sample, this clone was seen once. J is TRBJ2-1 and V is TRBV11-1; TRBD2 agrees at 10 bases. CDR1 SGHAT and CDR2 FQDESV come from the germline V gene (reference sequence). V shed 6 bases, J shed 9 bases, and the junction held 17 bases outside the gene matches. This CDR3 comprises 17 residues. CDR3 region: CASRPGRIAGGVGEQFF. The CDR3 nucleotides read TGTGCCAGCAGGCCGGGGCGGATAGCGGGAGGAGTAGGTGAGCAGTTCTTC.

This clone appeared many times. The V and J genes are TRBV7-9 and TRBJ1-5; D not certain. The CDR3 covers 13 residues. The V gene lost 5 bases and the J gene lost 2 bases, with 7 bases spanning the gap. The germline V gene encodes CDR1 SEHNR and CDR2 FQNEAQ (reference sequence). CDR3 protein: CASSPAGNQPQHF. The CDR3, as DNA: TGTGCCAGCAGCCCGGCGGGCAATCAGCCCCAGCATTTT.